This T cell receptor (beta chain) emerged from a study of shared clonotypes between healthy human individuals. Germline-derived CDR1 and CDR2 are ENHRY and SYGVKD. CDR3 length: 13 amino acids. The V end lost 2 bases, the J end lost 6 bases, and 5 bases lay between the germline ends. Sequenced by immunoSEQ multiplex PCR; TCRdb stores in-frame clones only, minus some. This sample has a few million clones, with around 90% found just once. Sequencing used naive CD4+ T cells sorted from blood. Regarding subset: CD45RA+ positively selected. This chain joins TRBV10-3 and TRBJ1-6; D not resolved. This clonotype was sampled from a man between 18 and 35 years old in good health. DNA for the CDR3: TGTGCCATCAGTGAGACAGCTAATTCACCCCTCCACTTT. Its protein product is CAISETANSPLHF.